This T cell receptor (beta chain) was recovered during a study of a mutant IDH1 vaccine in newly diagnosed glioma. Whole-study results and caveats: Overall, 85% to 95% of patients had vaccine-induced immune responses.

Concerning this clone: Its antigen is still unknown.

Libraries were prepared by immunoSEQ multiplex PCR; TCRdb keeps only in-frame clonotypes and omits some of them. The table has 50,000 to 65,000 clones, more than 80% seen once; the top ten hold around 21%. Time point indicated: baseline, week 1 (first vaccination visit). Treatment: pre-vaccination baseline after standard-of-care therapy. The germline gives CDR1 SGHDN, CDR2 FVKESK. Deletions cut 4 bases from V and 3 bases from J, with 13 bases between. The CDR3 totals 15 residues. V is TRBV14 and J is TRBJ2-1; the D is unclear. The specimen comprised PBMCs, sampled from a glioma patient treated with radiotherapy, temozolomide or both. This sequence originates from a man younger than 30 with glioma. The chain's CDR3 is CASSPPGVFYNEQFF. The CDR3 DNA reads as TGTGCCAGCAGCCCCCCAGGTGTATTCTACAATGAGCAGTTCTTC.